A single sample is the source of the 27 T cell receptor beta chains below, sequenced in a study of blood T cell repertoires in COVID-19. Only in-frame clones appear in the TCRdb table, and some are missing; sequencing was by immunoSEQ multiplex PCR. The sample includes about 220,000 clones, less than 85% of them seen just once. Sequencing was done on a sample of peripheral blood. All receptors derive from a woman aged 70-85 years with acute or convalescent COVID-19.

The chain couples TRBV19 to TRBJ1-6; D possibly corresponds to TRBD1 (5 bases). CDR3 size: 16 residues. V shed 1 base and J shed 9 bases, with 16 bases lying between them. The V gene's germline CDR1 is LNHDA and CDR2 SQIVND (reference sequence). CDR3 bases: TGTGCCAGTAGTATAGTCCAGACAGCGTGGGGTTCACCCCTCCACTTT. Protein sequence: CASSIVQTAWGSPLHF. The whole variable domain, remainder taken from reference TRBV19 and TRBJ1-6, is DGGITQSPKYLFRKEGQNVTLSCEQNLNHDAMYWYRQDPGQGLRLIYYSQIVNDFQKGDIAEGYSVSREKKESFPLTVTSAQKNPTAFYLCASSIVQTAWGSPLHFGNGTRLTVT.

The chain uses TRBV7-9 and TRBJ2-2; the D is unclear. This CDR3 is 13 amino acids long. The V and J ends lost 4 bases and 7 bases respectively, with 10 bases between them. The germline gives CDR1 SEHNR, CDR2 FQNEAQ (reference sequence). The CDR3 DNA reads as TGTGCCAGCAGCTCTCGAGGTGACGGGGAGCTGTTTTTT. This codes for CASSSRGDGELFF.

The J gene is TRBJ2-3, the V gene TRBV9; the match to TRBD1 covers 10 bases. The CDR3 contains 15 residues. CDR1 SGDLS and CDR2 YYNGEE come from the germline V gene. Germline trimming cut 3 bases from V and 5 bases from J; bases unmatched to any gene: 6. CDR3 in DNA: TGTGCCAGCAGCGCGCGGGACAGGGGAAAAGATACGCAGTATTTT. Its translation: CASSARDRGKDTQYF.

The chain recombines TRBV5-1 with TRBJ2-7; D might be TRBD2 (5 bases). Germline CDR1 is SGHRS and CDR2 is YFSETQ. CDR3 size: 15 residues. The V and J ends lost 0 bases and 3 bases respectively, with 13 bases between them. The CDR3 DNA reads TGCGCCAGCAGCTTGGATACGGGAAAGGGCTACGAGCAGTACTTC. Translating it yields CASSLDTGKGYEQYF.

The chain carries TRBV4-3 and TRBJ2-3; possible D gene TRBD1, 5 bases. With 0 bases removed from V and 2 bases from J, the gap between germline ends came to 12 bases. This CDR3 contains 16 residues. Germline CDR1 reads LGHNA; CDR2 reads YSLEER. The chain's CDR3 is CASSQDWAGITDTQYF. In nucleotides, the CDR3 is TGCGCCAGCAGCCAAGATTGGGCAGGGATCACAGATACGCAGTATTTT.

The chain employs TRBV7-2 and TRBJ2-1, with TRBD2 matching over 11 bases. The trim removed 6 bases at V and 4 bases at J, leaving 5 bases unmatched. Germline values: CDR1 SGHTA, CDR2 FQGNSA. CDR3 length equals 15 residues. The CDR3 spells CASSHTSGGYNEQFF. CDR3 sequence (DNA): TGTGCCAGCAGTCATACTAGCGGGGGTTACAATGAGCAGTTCTTC.

This chain links TRBV6-5 with TRBJ1-2; 7 nucleotides match TRBD1. The V gene's germline CDR1 is MNHEY and CDR2 SVGAGI. The CDR3 spans 14 residues. V gave up 5 bases and J gave up 4 bases; unmatched junction bases: 7. CDR3 in DNA: TGTGCCAGCAGTCCGGGACAGTCCATCTATGGCTACACCTTC. Amino acids: CASSPGQSIYGYTF.

This clone was recorded only once. The CDR3 region has the DNA TGCGCCAGCAGCCAAGAGGTCCAGGGGACCTATGGCTACACCTTC. Translated, it gives CASSQEVQGTYGYTF. V usage is TRBV4-3 and J usage is TRBJ1-2, with TRBD1 as a possible D gene (6 bases). Germline CDR1 reads LGHNA; CDR2 reads YSLEER. The CDR3 extends over 15 amino acids. Trimming shortened V by 0 bases and J by 4 bases, and 12 bases separated the two germline ends.

CDR3 DNA: TGTGCCAGCAGTGACCGGGAAAACACTGAAGCTTTCTTT. Amino acids: CASSDRENTEAFF. The chain links TRBV6-4 to TRBJ1-1, with no clear D. This CDR3 is built from 13 residues. V lost 2 bases to trimming and J lost 2 bases, with 6 bases between them. Germline lookup yields CDR1 MRHNA and CDR2 SNTAGT.

This clone was observed a single time. The CDR3, as DNA: TGTGCCTGGGGGCCGCCTGTAACCTACGAGCAGTACTTC. Its protein is CAWGPPVTYEQYF. The V call is TRBV30, the J call TRBJ2-7; D gene uncertain. CDR1 and CDR2 from the germline V gene are GTSNPN and SVGIG (reference sequence). The V gene lost 5 bases and the J gene lost 2 bases, with 13 bases spanning the gap. The CDR3 extends over 13 amino acids.

CDR3 DNA sequence: TGTGCCAGCAGCGGGACAGGCTTCTCCTACAATGAGCAGTTCTTC. Translating gives CASSGTGFSYNEQFF. V usage is TRBV5-5 and J usage is TRBJ2-1, with TRBD1 matching over 8 bases. CDR3 size: 15 residues. The J segment lost 0 bases and the V segment lost 4 bases, leaving 3 bases of the junction unmatched. The germline gives CDR1 SGHKS, CDR2 YYEKEE (reference sequence). Full variable domain (outside the CDR3, taken from reference TRBV5-5 and TRBJ2-1): DAGVTQSPTHLIKTRGQQVTLRCSPISGHKSVSWYQQVLGQGPQFIFQYYEKEERGRGNFPDRFSARQFPNYSSELNVNALLLGDSALYLCASSGTGFSYNEQFFGPGTRLTVL.

V is TRBV10-3 and J is TRBJ2-3, with TRBD1 as a possible D gene (5 bases). CDR1 is ENHRY and CDR2 is SYGVKD in the germline V gene. V dropped 3 bases and J dropped 4 bases, with 5 bases sitting between them. The CDR3 totals 12 residues. The CDR3, as DNA: TGTGCCATCAGTGACAGGGCAGATACGCAGTATTTT. Translating it yields CAISDRADTQYF.

The chain carries TRBV9 and TRBJ2-1, with TRBD2 matching over 7 bases. The germline V gene encodes CDR1 SGDLS and CDR2 YYNGEE. The CDR3 is made up of 14 amino acids. Trimming removed 0 bases from V and 8 bases from J; junction bases left unmatched: 5. CDR3 sequence reads: CASSVAGGLDEQFF. Here the CDR3 DNA reads TGTGCCAGCAGCGTAGCCGGGGGGTTAGATGAGCAGTTCTTC.

The chain recombines TRBV5-6 with TRBJ2-7; 8 bases fit TRBD1. This CDR3 is 15 amino acids long. The V gene's germline CDR1 is SGHDT and CDR2 YYEEEE. V lost 4 bases, J lost 1 base, and 7 bases stayed unmatched. CDR3 residues: CASSPEGQVSYEQYF. For the CDR3, the DNA is TGTGCCAGCAGCCCCGAGGGACAGGTTTCCTACGAGCAGTACTTC. Full variable domain (rest looked up from reference TRBV5-6 and TRBJ2-7): DAGVTQSPTHLIKTRGQQVTLRCSPKSGHDTVSWYQQALGQGPQFIFQYYEEEERQRGNFPDRFSGHQFPNYSSELNVNALLLGDSALYLCASSPEGQVSYEQYFGPGTRLTVT.

The chain combines TRBV11-2 with TRBJ2-3; D is unclear. The CDR3 loop spans 14 amino acids. Deletions cut 2 bases from V and 4 bases from J, with 10 bases between. The germline gives CDR1 SGHAT, CDR2 FQNNGV. CDR3 loop: CASSLSLLSDTQYF. The DNA for the CDR3 is TGTGCCAGCAGCTTAAGCCTACTATCAGATACGCAGTATTTT.

This chain links TRBV7-2 with TRBJ2-7; 10 nucleotides align to TRBD2. The junction had 3 bases not matched to a gene; V was cut back by 5 bases and J by 2 bases. This CDR3 is 14 amino acids long. Germline CDR1 and CDR2: SGHTA and FQGNSA. CDR3 DNA sequence: TGTGCCAGCAGCCCTAGCGGGGGACCCTACGAGCAGTACTTC. Protein product: CASSPSGGPYEQYF.

The chain combines TRBV2 with TRBJ2-5; possibly TRBD2 for D (6 bases). The V gene lost 8 bases and the J gene lost 5 bases, with 15 bases spanning the gap. The CDR3 spans 13 residues. From germline, CDR1 is SNHLY and CDR2 FYNNEI. The CDR3 region is CASAVEGRETQYF. The CDR3 nucleotides are TGTGCCAGCGCGGTAGAAGGGAGGGAGACCCAGTACTTC. The whole variable domain, filled in from reference TRBV2 and TRBJ2-5, reads EPEVTQTPSHQVTQMGQEVILRCVPISNHLYFYWYRQILGQKVEFLVSFYNNEISEKSEIFDDQFSVERPDGSNFTLKIRSTKLEDSAMYFCASAVEGRETQYFGPGTRLLVL.

The V gene is TRBV7-2, the J gene TRBJ1-2; no definite D call. CDR3 length: 12 residues. Germline V gives CDR1 SGHTA, CDR2 FQGNSA. Trimming cost V 5 bases and J 8 bases, with 12 bases left between them. CDR3 amino acids: CASSQRIGGYTF. The CDR3 nucleotides read TGTGCCAGCAGCCAAAGAATCGGGGGCTACACCTTC. Combining the CDR3 with reference TRBV7-2 and TRBJ1-2 gives the whole variable domain GAGVSQSPSNKVTEKGKDVELRCDPISGHTALYWYRQSLGQGLEFLIYFQGNSAPDKSGLPSDRFSAERTGGSVSTLTIQRTQQEDSAVYLCASSQRIGGYTFGSGTRLTVV.

The V and J genes are TRBV10-3 and TRBJ1-6; TRBD1 matches 12 bases. CDR1 is ENHRY, CDR2 SYGVKD, per germline. The CDR3 is made up of 16 amino acids. Germline trimming cut 6 bases from V and 5 bases from J; bases unmatched to any gene: 5. The CDR3 coding sequence is TGTGCCATCAGCGGGACAGGGGGCTACGATAATTCACCCCTCCACTTT. Translating it yields CAISGTGGYDNSPLHF.

The CDR3 region has the DNA TGTGCCAGCGTAGCAGATACGCAGTATTTT. Translation gives CASVADTQYF. The rearrangement uses TRBV25-1 and TRBJ2-3; D unclear. The V gene lost 8 bases and the J gene lost 4 bases, with 4 bases spanning the gap. Germline CDR1 is MGHDK and CDR2 is SYGVNS. The CDR3 has 10 amino acids.

Only one count was recorded for this clone. The chain carries TRBV10-1 and TRBJ2-4; D unclear. V was shortened by 3 bases and J by 0 bases, with 3 bases between the two germline ends. CDR1 is WNHNN and CDR2 is SYGVQD in the germline V gene (reference sequence). The CDR3 totals 13 residues. Here the CDR3 reads CASSDGAKNIQYF. The CDR3 DNA reads as TGCGCCAGCAGTGACGGAGCCAAAAACATTCAGTACTTC.

The chain recombines TRBV11-2 with TRBJ2-3; the D gene is possibly TRBD1 (5 bases). The V end was cut by 11 bases, the J end by 7 bases, with 19 bases between. CDR1 and CDR2 (germline): SGHAT, FQNNGV. CDR3 length equals 13 residues. The CDR3 sequence is CAGALSAQNTQYF. The CDR3 nucleotides are TGTGCCGGGGCATTATCGGCTCAGAATACGCAGTATTTT.

The V call is TRBV7-8, the J call TRBJ1-2, with a possible D match to TRBD1 (5 bases). V lost 5 bases and J 0 bases, leaving 22 bases between the germline ends. Germline CDR1 and CDR2: SGHVS and FQNEAQ. This CDR3 has 18 residues. In DNA, the CDR3 is TGTGCCAGCAGCCCCCTTCCGCCACAGGTTGGAGCTAACTATGGCTACACCTTC. Its translation is CASSPLPPQVGANYGYTF. Full variable domain (missing parts from reference TRBV7-8 and TRBJ1-2): GAGVSQSPRYKVAKRGQDVALRCDPISGHVSLFWYQQALGQGPEFLTYFQNEAQLDKSGLPSDRFFAERPEGSVSTLKIQRTQQEDSAVYLCASSPLPPQVGANYGYTFGSGTRLTVV.

The V call is TRBV24-1, the J call TRBJ2-3; 10 bases line up with TRBD1. CDR3 size: 16 residues. The V gene end was trimmed by 5 bases and the J gene end by 2 bases; junction bases not matched to a gene: 6. In germline, CDR1 is KGHDR, CDR2 SFDVKD. For the CDR3, the DNA is TGTGCCACCAGTGCTAGGACAGGGGGGATCACAGATACGCAGTATTTT. Its translation is CATSARTGGITDTQYF.

The chain recombines TRBV4-2 with TRBJ2-5; D is undetermined. Per the germline V gene, CDR1 is LGHNA and CDR2 is YNFKEQ. This CDR3 spans 15 amino acids. Trimming left V 3 bases short and J 4 bases short, with 15 bases between. CDR3 DNA: TGTGCCAGCAGCCAGGGTATATCAACGGGAGAGACCCAGTACTTC. Amino acids: CASSQGISTGETQYF.

The rearrangement links TRBV2 to TRBJ2-5, with D tentatively TRBD1 (5 bases). Germline assignment: CDR1 SNHLY and CDR2 FYNNEI. This CDR3 comprises 14 residues. Trimming removed 4 bases at V and 5 bases at J, with 14 bases between. In DNA form, the CDR3 reads TGTGCCAGCAGTGGAAGGGGTTCCGGGGAGACCCAGTACTTC. Protein: CASSGRGSGETQYF.

This clone showed up just once. CDR3 sequence reads: CASSQVVALANYGYTF. CDR3 in DNA: TGTGCCAGCAGCCAAGTCGTCGCCCTGGCAAACTATGGCTACACCTTC. This chain connects TRBV4-2 to TRBJ1-2; D ambiguous. The CDR3 is 16 residues long. Looked up from germline, CDR1 is LGHNA and CDR2 is YNFKEQ. Trimming pared 1 base from V and 2 bases from J, leaving 14 bases between.